Listed below are T cell receptor beta chains from one sample, sequenced in a study of shared clonotypes between healthy human individuals. This table comes from immunoSEQ multiplex PCR, and its TCRdb copy is limited to in-frame clones, with some not included. The sample includes under 85,000 clones, roughly two thirds of them seen just once. Sequenced: memory CD8+ T cells sorted from blood. The receptor source for this set is a man aged 25-45 years in good health. Each CDR3 is given with its conserved first and last residue. D genes are given only for firm matches. Rows may omit the clone size; those that give it use once, few, many or a size class.

v_call	j_call	clone_size	d_call	cdr3_aa	cdr3_nt
TRBV29-1	TRBJ2-7	once	TRBD1	CSVVPGTGTYEQYF	TGCAGCGTTGTTCCTGGGACAGGTACCTACGAGCAGTACTTC
TRBV7-9	TRBJ2-1	few	TRBD1	CASSLAGQPDYNEQFF	TGTGCCAGCAGCTTAGCGGGACAGCCCGACTACAATGAGCAGTTCTTC
TRBV4-2	TRBJ2-1	.	TRBD2	CASSATGLAGDNEQFF	TGTGCCAGCAGCGCAACGGGACTAGCGGGTGACAATGAGCAGTTCTTC
TRBV9	TRBJ2-1	.	.	CASSVALQGSYNEQFF	TGTGCCAGCAGCGTAGCACTACAGGGCTCCTACAATGAGCAGTTCTTC
TRBV7-9	TRBJ2-2	.	TRBD2	CASSLGAFEAGESIGELFF	TGTGCCAGCAGCTTAGGGGCTTTCGAAGCGGGAGAGTCGATCGGGGAGCTGTTTTTT
TRBV19	TRBJ1-2	once	.	CASSPGEGGYTF	TGTGCCAGTAGTCCAGGGGAAGGGGGCTACACCTTC
TRBV5-6	TRBJ2-7	.	TRBD1	CASSNPGQGTYEQYF	TGTGCCAGCAGCAACCCGGGACAGGGGACCTACGAGCAGTACTTC
TRBV5-1	TRBJ2-2	.	TRBD2	CASSLPGLSVNTGELFF	TGCGCCAGCAGCTTGCCGGGACTATCCGTGAACACCGGGGAGCTGTTTTTT
TRBV28	TRBJ1-5	once	.	CASSLRGQPQHF	TGTGCCAGCAGTTTACGGGGGCAGCCCCAGCATTTT
TRBV2	TRBJ2-2	.	.	CASSEALRHYTGELFF	TGTGCCAGCAGTGAAGCCCTCCGACACTACACCGGGGAGCTGTTTTTT
TRBV5-4	TRBJ2-7	.	TRBD1	CASSSTTGAISEQYF	TGTGCCAGCAGCTCCACAACAGGGGCAATCTCCGAGCAGTACTTC
TRBV9	TRBJ2-2	.	TRBD2	CASESGTATGELFF	TGTGCCAGTGAGAGCGGGACTGCTACCGGGGAGCTGTTTTTT
TRBV25-1	TRBJ2-7	many	TRBD2	CASSDSLAARGEQYF	TGTGCCAGCAGTGACAGTCTAGCGGCTCGGGGCGAGCAGTACTTC
TRBV18	TRBJ1-3	many	.	CASSPTITESSGNTIYF	TGTGCCAGCTCACCCACAATTACAGAAAGCTCTGGAAACACCATATATTTT
TRBV4-2	TRBJ2-7	.	.	CASSSISAIYEQYF	TGTGCCAGCAGCTCAATCAGTGCAATCTACGAGCAGTACTTC
TRBV19	TRBJ2-7	few	TRBD2	CATSGISYEQYF	TGTGCTACTAGCGGGATTTCCTACGAGCAGTACTTC
TRBV27	TRBJ2-7	many	TRBD1	CASSFPGTGTGEQYF	TGTGCCAGCAGTTTCCCCGGGACAGGGACGGGGGAGCAGTACTTC
TRBV5-6	TRBJ2-7	.	.	CASSLEGVGQYF	TGTGCCAGCAGCTTGGAGGGGGTGGGGCAGTACTTC
TRBV5-6	TRBJ2-1	.	.	CASSLRLDEQFF	TGTGCCAGCAGCTTACGACTCGATGAGCAGTTCTTC
TRBV6-5	TRBJ2-2	.	.	CASSYTPRSAGELFF	TGTGCCAGCAGTTACACGCCCCGGTCGGCCGGGGAGCTGTTTTTT
TRBV14	TRBJ2-1	.	.	CASSRYERQDYNEQFF	TGTGCCAGCAGCAGATACGAACGACAGGATTACAATGAGCAGTTCTTC
TRBV18	TRBJ2-2	.	.	CASSPRWDTGELFF	TGTGCCAGCTCACCCCGGTGGGACACCGGGGAGCTGTTTTTT
TRBV11-1	TRBJ1-3	few	TRBD1	CASSDRGSGNTIYF	TGTGCCAGCAGCGACAGGGGCTCTGGAAACACCATATATTTT
TRBV7-6	TRBJ2-1	once	TRBD2	CASSLSGTSGRSYEQFF	TGTGCCAGCAGCTTAAGCGGAACTAGCGGGAGGTCATATGAGCAGTTCTTC
TRBV9	TRBJ2-5	.	.	CASSVEGAQETQYF	TGTGCCAGCAGCGTAGAGGGTGCGCAAGAGACCCAGTACTTC
TRBV5-8	TRBJ2-7	few	.	CASSYPSSYEQYF	TGTGCCAGCAGCTACCCTAGCTCCTACGAGCAGTACTTC
TRBV10-1	TRBJ2-7	few	.	CASSEGESSYEQYF	TGCGCCAGCAGTGAGGGGGAAAGCTCCTACGAGCAGTACTTC
TRBV4-3	TRBJ2-2	.	.	CASSQDRMNTGELFF	TGCGCCAGCAGCCAAGATCGGATGAACACCGGGGAGCTGTTTTTT
TRBV6-5	TRBJ2-5	.	.	CASIEETQYF	TGTGCCAGCATAGAGGAGACCCAGTACTTC